This T cell receptor beta chain emerged from a study of blood T cell repertoires in COVID-19. Study-wide context: T cells, B-cell-depleted T cells, or PBMCs supplied cDNA or gDNA.

Germline assignment: CDR1 MGHRA and CDR2 YSYEKL. V dropped 2 bases and J dropped 2 bases, with 9 bases sitting between them. CDR3 length: 14 residues. Profiling relied on immunoSEQ multiplex PCR, and the TCRdb table lists in-frame clones only, not all of them. The sample records 150,000 or so clones, 70% to 85% being singletons. J is TRBJ1-1 and V is TRBV4-1; D possibly corresponds to TRBD1 (5 bases). The clonotype comes from a woman of 80 years or more with acute or convalescent COVID-19. The specimen was peripheral blood. The CDR3 reads CASSQLGDNTEAFF. The CDR3, as DNA: TGCGCCAGCAGCCAATTAGGGGATAACACTGAAGCTTTCTTT.